The 30 T cell receptor beta chains listed next were all sequenced from one sample in a study of T cells in Graves' hyperthyroidism and ophthalmopathy. Researchers amplified the TCR beta CDR3 regions from RNA transcripts. First-round RT-PCR with HTBI primers amplified the TCR CDR3 region. TCRdb re-called the multiplex PCR reads with MiXCR, one entry per CDR3 protein. The profile shows approximately 360,000 distinct CDR3 sequences, 15% to 18% of them singletons. The specimen was blood. The receptors derive from a woman aged 18-30 years with Graves' hyperthyroidism that later progressed to Graves' ophthalmopathy.

This clonotype occurred many times. The chain has TRBV20-1 and TRBJ1-2; D not certain. Per germline, CDR1 DFQATT and CDR2 SNEGSKA (reference sequence). The CDR3 spans 8 residues. V lost 6 bases to trimming and J lost 7 bases, with 3 bases between them. The chain's CDR3 is CSAFGYTF. The CDR3, as DNA: TGCAGTGCCTTTGGCTACACCTTC.

This clonotype appeared many times. CDR3 bases: TGTGCCAGCAGCTTGTCTCAGGACGAAGCTTTCTTT. Amino acids: CASSLSQDEAFF. The rearrangement links TRBV11-2 to TRBJ1-1; D unclear. The length of the CDR3 is 12 residues. V gave up 3 bases and J gave up 8 bases, with 10 bases separating them. Germline CDR1 is SGHAT and CDR2 is FQNNGV.

In this sample, this clonotype turned up many times. The chain is built from TRBV10-2 and TRBJ2-7; tentatively, D is TRBD1 (5 bases). The CDR3 has 14 amino acids. Trimming took 6 bases from V and 4 from J, leaving 16 bases between them. CDR1 WSHSY and CDR2 SAAADI come from the germline V gene. Here the CDR3 reads CASRGPRDTYEQYF. Here the CDR3 DNA reads TGCGCCAGCAGGGGCCCCAGGGATACGTACGAGCAGTACTTC.

This clonotype was observed a few times. V is TRBV29-1 and J is TRBJ1-2; D remains ambiguous. The CDR3 is 10 residues long. V lost 1 base and J lost 6, with 3 bases in between. In germline, CDR1 is SQVTM, CDR2 ANQGSEA. The CDR3 coding sequence is TGCAGCGTTGAAGGGAATGGCTACACCTTC. The encoded protein is CSVEGNGYTF.

The rearrangement links TRBV4-1 to TRBJ2-1, with 7 bases fitting TRBD1. This CDR3 has 15 amino acids. The germline V gene encodes CDR1 MGHRA and CDR2 YSYEKL. Trimming at V came to 1 base and at J to 5 bases, leaving 5 bases not matched to a gene. CDR3 residues: CASSQGPGGNNEQFF. The CDR3 coding sequence is TGCGCCAGCAGCCAAGGCCCAGGGGGAAACAATGAGCAGTTCTTC.

This clonotype has just one count. A read error may be the cause here, since a much bigger clone is one base away. The J gene is TRBJ2-3, the V gene TRBV28, with 13 positions matching TRBD2. The CDR3 length is 17 residues. Germline V gene sequence: CDR1 MDHEN, CDR2 SYDVKM. J lost 3 bases, V lost 8 bases, and 11 bases had no gene match. This CDR3 reads CASGRTSGRGTTDTQYF. The CDR3 nucleotides read TGTGCCAGCGGACGGACTAGCGGGAGAGGGACAACAGATACGCAGTATTTT. Looking up the rest from reference TRBV28 and TRBJ2-3 gives the full variable domain: DVKVTQSSRYLVKRTGEKVFLECVQDMDHENMFWYRQDPGLGLRLIYFSYDVKMKEKGDIPEGYSVSREKKERFSLILESASTNQTSMYLCASGRTSGRGTTDTQYFGPGTRLTVL.

This clonotype showed up many times. The chain uses TRBV3-1 and TRBJ2-2; D remains unclear. V lost 2 bases and J lost 3, with 10 bases in between. The CDR3 consists of 15 residues. CDR1 LGHDT and CDR2 YNNKEL come from the germline V gene (reference sequence). The CDR3 loop is CASSQYRADTGELFF. In DNA, the CDR3 is TGTGCCAGCAGCCAATACCGGGCGGACACCGGGGAGCTGTTTTTT.

The chain couples TRBV6-1 to TRBJ2-3, with D unresolved. V was clipped by 2 bases and J by 1 base, with 10 bases between them. Germline V gene lookup returns CDR1 MNHNS and CDR2 SASEGT. This CDR3 region has 15 residues. This chain's CDR3 is CASSEPFGGTDTQYF. In nucleotides, the CDR3 is TGTGCCAGCAGTGAACCCTTCGGTGGCACAGATACGCAGTATTTT.

This clonotype appeared a few times. The rearrangement uses TRBV2 and TRBJ1-1; D not resolved. Germline-derived CDR1 and CDR2 are SNHLY and FYNNEI. The CDR3 runs to 16 residues. Trimming took off 4 bases at V and 0 bases at J, with 15 bases between the two ends. CDR3 nucleotide sequence: TGTGCCAGCAGTGGCAGATACACAAACATGAACACTGAAGCTTTCTTT. It is translated as CASSGRYTNMNTEAFF.

The table lists this clonotype with many counts. V and J are TRBV28 and TRBJ2-7, with TRBD1 matching 7 bases. V shed 3 bases, J shed 0 bases, and the junction held 8 bases outside the gene matches. The germline gives CDR1 MDHEN, CDR2 SYDVKM. This CDR3 contains 16 residues. CDR3 residues: CASSFAGTAGSYEQYF. CDR3 DNA sequence: TGTGCCAGCAGTTTTGCCGGGACAGCCGGCTCCTACGAGCAGTACTTC.

Worth noting for this clonotype: One end of the junction does not line up with germline, which may come from a read error. The chain has TRBV6-1 and TRBJ2-6, with D possibly being TRBD1 (6 bases). Per germline, CDR1 MNHNS and CDR2 SASEGT. The CDR3 spans 13 residues. The DNA for the CDR3 is TGTGCCAGCAGGATGTTGGGGGCCAGCGTCCTGACTTTC. It specifies CASRMLGASVLTF.

This clonotype was seen only a few times. The V and J genes are TRBV5-5 and TRBJ2-3; 8 nucleotides line up with TRBD2. The germline CDR1 and CDR2 sequences are SGHKS and YYEKEE (reference sequence). V was clipped by 4 bases and J by 0 bases; unmatched bases: 4. CDR3 size: 15 residues. CDR3 protein: CASSASGSSTDTQYF. The CDR3 region has the DNA TGTGCCAGCAGCGCTAGCGGGTCTAGCACAGATACGCAGTATTTT. The full variable domain, completed using reference TRBV5-5 and TRBJ2-3, is DAGVTQSPTHLIKTRGQQVTLRCSPISGHKSVSWYQQVLGQGPQFIFQYYEKEERGRGNFPDRFSARQFPNYSSELNVNALLLGDSALYLCASSASGSSTDTQYFGPGTRLTVL.

In this sample, this clonotype turned up many times. The CDR3, as DNA: TGTGCCAGCAGTTTACAGGGAAACTACGAGCAGTACTTC. Amino acid sequence: CASSLQGNYEQYF. The chain links TRBV28 to TRBJ2-7; D may be TRBD1 (5 bases). Germline values: CDR1 MDHEN, CDR2 SYDVKM. The CDR3 contains 13 residues. The V end lost 2 bases, the J end lost 3 bases, and 8 bases lay between the germline ends.

The gene calls are TRBV6-1 and TRBJ2-3, with 8 bases that match TRBD1. This CDR3 has 16 residues. CDR1 is MNHNS, CDR2 SASEGT, per germline. J was trimmed by 5 bases and V by 5 bases; bases with no gene match: 12. The CDR3 reads CASSQPDRARGDTQYF. For the CDR3, the DNA is TGTGCCAGCAGTCAACCGGACAGGGCAAGGGGAGATACGCAGTATTTT.

This clonotype has ten or more counts. The chain carries TRBV15 and TRBJ1-2, with D hard to call. With 0 bases removed from V and 7 bases from J, the gap between germline ends came to 18 bases. Germline-derived CDR1 and CDR2 are LNHNV and YYDKDF (reference sequence). The CDR3 contains 16 residues. Written as DNA, the CDR3 is TGTGCCACCAGCAGAGATCGCCAGGCGCAAGGTGGTGGCTACACCTTC. This encodes CATSRDRQAQGGGYTF.

Many counts were recorded for this clonotype. The V and J genes are TRBV18 and TRBJ2-4, with a tentative D call TRBD2 (6 bases). V was cut by 0 bases and J by 6 bases, with 9 bases left in between. Germline V gene lookup returns CDR1 KGHSH and CDR2 LQKENI. CDR3 size: 14 residues. The CDR3 protein is CASSPPRGVNIQYF. CDR3 in DNA: TGTGCCAGCTCACCACCGCGGGGTGTAAACATTCAGTACTTC.

This chain joins TRBV29-1 and TRBJ1-1, with 8 bases identical to TRBD1. The CDR3 is 13 amino acids. The V gene's germline CDR1 is SQVTM and CDR2 ANQGSEA. V lost 5 bases, J lost 6 bases, and 8 bases stayed unmatched. The CDR3 spells CSVSGTGRAEAFF. As DNA, the CDR3 is TGCAGCGTTTCCGGGACAGGCAGGGCTGAAGCTTTCTTT. Filled out from reference TRBV29-1 and TRBJ1-1, the complete variable domain reads SAVISQKPSRDICQRGTSLTIQCQVDSQVTMMFWYRQQPGQSLTLIATANQGSEATYESGFVIDKFPISRPNLTFSTLTVSNMSPEDSSIYLCSVSGTGRAEAFFGQGTRLTVV.

This clonotype was counted ten times or more. The chain couples TRBV27 to TRBJ1-6, with D tentatively TRBD1 (5 bases). Germline CDR1 is MNHEY and CDR2 is SMNVEV (reference sequence). This CDR3 region has 16 residues. V was clipped by 4 bases and J by 14 bases, with 24 bases between them. The CDR3 sequence: CASSSLQPLSRGSLHF. Here the CDR3 DNA reads TGTGCCAGCAGTTCCCTCCAGCCGCTCTCGAGGGGATCCCTCCACTTT.

This clonotype occurred many times. The chain combines TRBV30 with TRBJ1-1; no definite D call. Germline CDR1 GTSNPN, CDR2 SVGIG (reference sequence). The CDR3 sequence is 11 residues long. V lost 0 bases and J lost 10, with 9 bases in between. CDR3 sequence (DNA): TGTGCCTGGAGTGTGTATAAGGGAGCTTTCTTT. It is translated as CAWSVYKGAFF. Variable domain in full (rest from reference TRBV30 and TRBJ1-1): SQTIHQWPATLVQPVGSPLSLECTVEGTSNPNLYWYRQAAGRGLQLLFYSVGIGQISSEVPQNLSASRPQDRQFILSSKKLLLSDSGFYLCAWSVYKGAFFGQGTRLTVV.

This clonotype was seen only a few times. This rearrangement joins TRBV7-9 to TRBJ2-2; TRBD2 matches 8 bases. CDR1 and CDR2 from the germline V gene are SEHNR and FQNEAQ (reference sequence). The length of the CDR3 is 16 residues. Trimming took 2 bases from V and 6 from J; bases not matched to a gene: 8. The CDR3 coding sequence is TGTGCCAGCAGCTTAACCGGGAGGGCCTATGCCGGGGAGCTGTTTTTT. Translated: CASSLTGRAYAGELFF.

V is TRBV28 and J is TRBJ2-7; the match to TRBD1 covers 7 bases. The V and J ends lost 4 bases and 6 bases, in that order; junction bases with no gene match: 9. The CDR3 sequence is 14 residues long. Germline V gives CDR1 MDHEN, CDR2 SYDVKM. The CDR3 DNA sequence: TGTGCCAGCAGTTCCGGGACAGTTCTATCCGAGCAGTACTTC. Translation: CASSSGTVLSEQYF. Using reference TRBV28 and TRBJ2-7 for the parts outside the CDR3, the full variable domain is DVKVTQSSRYLVKRTGEKVFLECVQDMDHENMFWYRQDPGLGLRLIYFSYDVKMKEKGDIPEGYSVSREKKERFSLILESASTNQTSMYLCASSSGTVLSEQYFGPGTRLTVT.

J is TRBJ1-6 and V is TRBV20-1; D uncertain. Germline CDR1 and CDR2: DFQATT and SNEGSKA (reference sequence). The V and J ends lost 3 bases and 0 bases respectively, with 9 bases between them. The length of the CDR3 is 15 residues. The CDR3 loop reads CSASRGGSYNSPLHF. CDR3 DNA: TGCAGTGCTAGTCGCGGTGGCTCCTATAATTCACCCCTCCACTTT.

This clonotype was seen many times. The V and J genes are TRBV27 and TRBJ2-7; D not certain. Germline V gene data show CDR1 as MNHEY and CDR2 as SMNVEV (reference sequence). The CDR3 extends over 14 amino acids. Trimming left V 4 bases short and J 0 bases short, with 10 bases between. As DNA, the CDR3 is TGTGCCAGCAGTTACCTAGGGAACTCCTACGAGCAGTACTTC. Its protein product is CASSYLGNSYEQYF.

The CDR3 DNA is TGTGCCAGCAGCTTGACTGCCTACAATGAGCAGTTCTTC. Translated, it gives CASSLTAYNEQFF. V and J are TRBV6-4 and TRBJ2-1; no reliable D call. The CDR3 extends over 13 amino acids. The V end was cut by 6 bases, the J end by 2 bases, with 8 bases between. CDR1 and CDR2 (germline): MRHNA, SNTAGT.

This chain connects TRBV6-1 to TRBJ2-1, with TRBD1 matching 9 bases. Germline V gene sequence: CDR1 MNHNS, CDR2 SASEGT. The CDR3 is 13 amino acids. The V segment lost 8 bases and the J segment 7 bases; nucleotides outside the gene matches: 6. CDR3 DNA: TGTGCCAGCGGGACAGGGTTTGAGAATGAGCAGTTCTTC. It translates to CASGTGFENEQFF.

The sample holds many counts of this clonotype. The rearrangement links TRBV13 to TRBJ2-1, with a tentative D call TRBD1 (6 bases). The V end was cut by 3 bases, the J end by 7 bases, with 7 bases between. CDR1 and CDR2 from the germline V gene are PRHDT and FYEKMQ (reference sequence). This CDR3 has 12 amino acids. The CDR3 protein is CASSLTGNEQFF. In DNA, the CDR3 is TGTGCCAGCAGCTTGACAGGTAATGAGCAGTTCTTC.

There are a few counts of this clonotype. V gene TRBV27 combines with J gene TRBJ2-1; tentatively, D is TRBD2 (5 bases). This CDR3 has 12 amino acids. V was clipped by 4 bases and J by 13 bases, with 14 bases between them. Germline V gives CDR1 MNHEY, CDR2 SMNVEV (reference sequence). As DNA, the CDR3 is TGTGCCAGCAGTTCAACGGGAACGCTTCAGTTCTTC. Translation gives CASSSTGTLQFF.

The chain combines TRBV4-3 with TRBJ2-7; D not resolved. This CDR3 has 17 residues. Germline-derived CDR1 and CDR2 are LGHNA and YSLEER. V was clipped by 0 bases and J by 2 bases, with 17 bases between them. CDR3 nucleotide sequence: TGCGCCAGCAGCCAAGAAGCAAGTAGGCGGATTCCCTACGAGCAGTACTTC. Its translation is CASSQEASRRIPYEQYF.

This clonotype was detected ten times or more. The chain recombines TRBV5-1 with TRBJ2-7; 9 bases match TRBD1. The V segment lost 0 bases and the J segment 8 bases; nucleotides outside the gene matches: 9. CDR1 is SGHRS and CDR2 is YFSETQ in the germline V gene. The CDR3 is made up of 15 amino acids. DNA for the CDR3: TGCGCCAGCAGCTTGGCTGCCCGCGGGACAGGGCAGCAGTACTTC. Its translation: CASSLAARGTGQQYF.

This clonotype showed up many times. This sequence joins TRBV7-2 and TRBJ2-3; 9 positions agree with TRBD2. CDR3 length: 17 residues. V lost 1 base, J lost 4 bases, and 9 bases stayed unmatched. Germline V gene data show CDR1 as SGHTA and CDR2 as FQGNSA. The DNA for the CDR3 is TGTGCCAGCAGCTTAGTCCTAGCGGGAAGAGGTCCAGATACGCAGTATTTT. Its protein is CASSLVLAGRGPDTQYF.